This note documents a single T cell receptor beta chain sequence. Its matching antigen is unknown. This CDR3 has 12 residues. V gave up 3 bases and J gave up 4 bases, with 8 bases separating them. Germline CDR1 reads SGDLS; CDR2 reads YYNGEE. The data were taken from a study of cytomegalovirus exposure and HLA in healthy donors. Findings and limits, study-wide: Analyzed later, most CMV-associated TCR beta chains appeared HLA-restricted.

A multiplex PCR was run with 60 Vbeta primers and 13 Jbeta primers. Profiling relied on immunoSEQ multiplex PCR, and the TCRdb table lists in-frame clones only, not all of them. The sample has 200,000 to 250,000 clones; roughly 88% are singletons. The chain couples TRBV9 to TRBJ2-7, with unresolved D. The sample taken for sequencing was PBMCs. The clonotype was recovered from a boy aged 2 to 10 in good health and CMV-seronegative. The CDR3 nucleotides read TGTGCCAGCAGCGGAACACAATACGAGCAGTACTTC. Translated: CASSGTQYEQYF.